A selection of T cell receptor beta chains follows, all from one sample in a study of T cell responses to AZD1222 COVID-19 vaccine. Produced via immunoSEQ multiplex PCR; TCRdb's table is partial and in-frame only. Seen here are approximately 70,000 clones, 70% to 90% observed once, and the top ten hold about 2.5%. The specimen comprised peripheral blood, sampled on day 0 of AZD1222 vaccination. These receptors came from an adult in good health. The CDR3 runs from the conserved cysteine through the conserved F or W. The order of the fields is D gene, clone size, J gene, V gene, CDR3 protein, CDR3 DNA. A D gene is named only where the DNA matches it firmly. Size is stated for part of the rows, as once, few or many counts, or as a class when the clone is expanded.

. . TRBJ1-6 TRBV3-1/TRBV3-2 CASSQGVENSPLHF TGTGCCAGCAGCCAAGGCGTGGAGAATTCACCCCTCCACTTT
. . TRBJ2-2 TRBV28 CASLSDFGGTGELFF TGTGCCAGCCTATCGGACTTTGGAGGCACCGGGGAGCTGTTTTTT
TRBD1 . TRBJ1-2 TRBV7-3 CASSPTGTGIYGYTF TGTGCCAGCAGCCCCACAGGGACAGGGATCTATGGCTACACCTTC
TRBD2 . TRBJ2-7 TRBV20-1 CSPSVAGVEQYF TGCAGTCCTAGTGTAGCGGGAGTCGAGCAGTACTTC
. . TRBJ2-2 TRBV11-2 CASSPTRGSNTGELFF TGTGCCAGCAGCCCCACGCGGGGTTCGAACACCGGGGAGCTGTTTTTT
. . TRBJ1-5 TRBV25-1 CASSELADSQPQHF TGTGCCAGCAGTGAGTTGGCAGACTCTCAGCCCCAGCATTTT
. . TRBJ1-6 TRBV5-1 CASSLGDTLGPDSPLHF TGCGCCAGCAGCTTGGGGGACACCTTAGGGCCTGATTCACCCCTCCACTTT
. . TRBJ1-1 TRBV19 CASSILSGGNTEAFF TGTGCCAGTAGTATCTTATCGGGGGGGAACACTGAAGCTTTCTTT
TRBD1 . TRBJ1-4 TRBV9 CASSRTGTNEKLFF TGTGCCAGCAGCCGGACAGGCACTAATGAAAAACTGTTTTTT
TRBD1 . TRBJ1-2 TRBV9 CASSANRGDYGYTF TGTGCCAGCAGCGCCAACAGGGGAGACTATGGCTACACCTTC
TRBD2 . TRBJ2-7 TRBV23-1 CASDPRVGGRHEQYF TGCGCCAGCGACCCAAGGGTGGGAGGGCGCCACGAGCAGTACTTC
. . TRBJ1-2 TRBV18 CASSPADTYGYTF TGTGCCAGCTCACCCGCGGACACCTATGGCTACACCTTC
. . TRBJ1-3 TRBV7-2 CASSLSWYGLNTIYF TGTGCCAGCAGCTTGAGTTGGTATGGGTTAAACACCATATATTTT
. . TRBJ2-7 TRBV5-8 CASSSDNYEQYF TGTGCCAGCAGTTCGGACAACTACGAGCAGTACTTC
. . TRBJ1-2 TRBV7-9 CASSFGTDYGYTF TGTGCCAGCAGCTTCGGGACCGATTATGGCTACACCTTC
TRBD1 . TRBJ1-6 TRBV7-2 CASSLRRDRNSPLHF TGTGCCAGCAGCCTCCGCCGGGACAGGAATTCACCCCTCCACTTT
. once TRBJ2-1 TRBV7-3 CASSVYRGEQFF TGTGCCAGCAGCGTATATAGGGGTGAGCAGTTCTTC
. once TRBJ1-6 TRBV5-1 CASSPSQNSPLHF TGCGCCAGCAGCCCGAGCCAAAATTCACCCCTCCACTTT
. . TRBJ2-1 TRBV9 CASSVLQNNEQFF TGTGCCAGCAGCGTACTTCAGAACAATGAGCAGTTCTTC
. . TRBJ2-5 TRBV4-2 CASSQADQEGETQYF TGTGCCAGCAGCCAAGCAGACCAGGAGGGAGAGACCCAGTACTTC